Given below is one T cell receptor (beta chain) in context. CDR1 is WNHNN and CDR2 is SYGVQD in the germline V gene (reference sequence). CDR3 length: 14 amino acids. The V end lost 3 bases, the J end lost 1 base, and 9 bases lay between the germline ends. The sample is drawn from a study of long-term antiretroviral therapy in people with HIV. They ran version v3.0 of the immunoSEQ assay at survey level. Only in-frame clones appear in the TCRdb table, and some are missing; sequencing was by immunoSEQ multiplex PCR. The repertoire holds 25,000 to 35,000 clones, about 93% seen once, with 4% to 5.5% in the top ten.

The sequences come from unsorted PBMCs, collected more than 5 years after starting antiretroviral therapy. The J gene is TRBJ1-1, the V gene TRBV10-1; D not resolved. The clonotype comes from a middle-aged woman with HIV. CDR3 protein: CASSDLGSNTEAFF. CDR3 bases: TGCGCCAGCAGTGATTTGGGCTCGAACACTGAAGCTTTCTTT.